The 32 T cell receptor beta chains in this list originate from one sample, sequenced in a study of chemoradiotherapy in HPV16-positive cancers. Only in-frame clones appear in the TCRdb table, and some are missing; sequencing was by immunoSEQ multiplex PCR. Of 20,000 or so clones in the sample, about 89% were seen once. The starting material was blood, obtained from a patient who underwent chemoradiotherapy. The receptors originated from a human donor with HPV-associated anogenital cancer.

This clone was seen a single time. This rearrangement joins TRBV9 to TRBJ2-6; D remains ambiguous. V lost 0 bases and J 3 bases, leaving 7 bases between the germline ends. The CDR3 is 15 residues long. The germline V gene encodes CDR1 SGDLS and CDR2 YYNGEE. The CDR3 DNA reads TGTGCCAGCAGCGTAGGCCCAGATGGGGCCAACGTCCTGACTTTC. Its protein product is CASSVGPDGANVLTF. The full variable domain, with the rest looked up from reference TRBV9 and TRBJ2-6, is DSGVTQTPKHLITATGQRVTLRCSPRSGDLSVYWYQQSLDQGLQFLIQYYNGEERAKGNILERFSAQQFPDLHSELNLSSLELGDSALYFCASSVGPDGANVLTFGAGSRLTVL.

This clone was counted only a few times. The genes are TRBV5-1 and TRBJ2-7; no reliable D call. This CDR3 comprises 12 residues. Deletions cut 0 bases from V and 6 bases from J, with 7 bases between. CDR1 and CDR2 from the germline V gene are SGHRS and YFSETQ. The DNA of the CDR3 is TGCGCCAGCAGCTTGGGTAGGTCCGAGCAGTACTTC. As protein: CASSLGRSEQYF. Together with reference TRBV5-1 and TRBJ2-7, the CDR3 gives the full variable domain: KAGVTQTPRYLIKTRGQQVTLSCSPISGHRSVSWYQQTPGQGLQFLFEYFSETQRNKGNFPGRFSGRQFSNSRSEMNVSTLELGDSALYLCASSLGRSEQYFGPGTRLTVT.

This chain joins TRBV19 and TRBJ1-1, with D possibly TRBD1 on 5 matching bases. Trimming took 5 bases from V and 4 from J, leaving 17 bases between them. This CDR3 is built from 15 residues. The germline gives CDR1 LNHDA, CDR2 SQIVND (reference sequence). The CDR3, as DNA: TGTGCCAGTAGTCCATTTCCGGGGGGGAGCACTGAAGCTTTCTTT. This encodes CASSPFPGGSTEAFF.

This chain links TRBV27 with TRBJ2-7; no definite D call. Germline-derived CDR1 and CDR2 are MNHEY and SMNVEV (reference sequence). Trimming cost V 2 bases and J 1 base, with 12 bases left between them. CDR3 length: 15 amino acids. The CDR3 DNA sequence: TGTGCCAGCAGTTTAACGGCCGTTGGTTCCTACGAGCAGTACTTC. This codes for CASSLTAVGSYEQYF.

Only one count was recorded for this clone. The chain is built from TRBV11-2 and TRBJ2-7, with TRBD1 as a possible D gene (6 bases). Germline V gene lookup returns CDR1 SGHAT and CDR2 FQNNGV. The germline V and J ends were trimmed by 5 bases and 5 bases, with 19 bases remaining between them. This CDR3 has 15 residues. Written as DNA, the CDR3 is TGTGCCAGCAGCCCCCCGTGGCAGGGGACCCACGAGCAGTACTTC. Protein: CASSPPWQGTHEQYF.

In nucleotides, the CDR3 is TGTGCCAGCAGCCCCCGGGGTAGCGGGGGGCCGCCCGACAATGAGCAGTTCTTC. Protein sequence: CASSPRGSGGPPDNEQFF. The chain has TRBV11-3 and TRBJ2-1, with 10 nucleotides matching TRBD2. The germline gives CDR1 SGHNT, CDR2 YENEEA. This CDR3 is 18 amino acids long. The V and J ends lost 5 bases and 5 bases, in that order; junction bases with no gene match: 15. The complete variable domain, with remaining parts taken from reference TRBV11-3 and TRBJ2-1, reads EAGVVQSPRYKIIEKKQPVAFWCNPISGHNTLYWYLQNLGQGPELLIRYENEEAVDDSQLPKDRFSAERLKGVDSTLKIQPAELGDSAVYLCASSPRGSGGPPDNEQFFGPGTRLTVL.

This clone qualifies as medium-sized. This rearrangement joins TRBV6-5 to TRBJ1-3; 8 nucleotides agree with TRBD1. With V trimmed by 4 bases and J by 1 base, 6 bases remained unmatched. This CDR3 region has 16 residues. Germline V CDR1 and CDR2: MNHEY, SVGAGI. The CDR3 reads CASSSLGQGSGNTIYF. CDR3 DNA sequence: TGTGCCAGCAGTTCCCTCGGACAGGGATCTGGAAACACCATATATTTT.

This chain links TRBV28 with TRBJ1-2; possibly TRBD1 for D (5 bases). CDR1 and CDR2 (germline): MDHEN, SYDVKM. V was shortened by 2 bases and J by 8 bases, with 12 bases between the two germline ends. CDR3 length: 13 amino acids. As DNA, the CDR3 is TGTGCCAGCAGTTTAGGGGCTCACCGAGGCTACACCTTC. It yields the protein CASSLGAHRGYTF.

The rearrangement joins TRBV5-1 to TRBJ2-3; no definite D call. The CDR3 totals 14 residues. CDR1 is SGHRS and CDR2 is YFSETQ in the germline V gene. Between the trimmed V and J ends, which lost 5 bases and 2 bases, there was a span of 12 bases. The CDR3 is CASSSGPPTDTQYF. The CDR3 DNA sequence: TGCGCCAGCAGTTCCGGGCCCCCCACAGATACGCAGTATTTT.

The V and J genes are TRBV2 and TRBJ1-1; D gene ambiguous. Trimming left V 4 bases short and J 1 base short, with 10 bases between. The germline CDR1 and CDR2 sequences are SNHLY and FYNNEI. The CDR3 totals 14 residues. This chain's CDR3 is CASSVLGGNTEAFF. CDR3 nucleotides: TGTGCCAGCAGTGTGCTGGGTGGGAACACTGAAGCTTTCTTT. The full variable domain, in which reference TRBV2 and TRBJ1-1 provide the parts outside the CDR3, is EPEVTQTPSHQVTQMGQEVILRCVPISNHLYFYWYRQILGQKVEFLVSFYNNEISEKSEIFDDQFSVERPDGSNFTLKIRSTKLEDSAMYFCASSVLGGNTEAFFGQGTRLTVV.

This clone came up once. The V and J genes are TRBV5-1 and TRBJ1-4, with TRBD1 matching 10 bases. Germline assignment: CDR1 SGHRS and CDR2 YFSETQ. The junction had 11 bases not matched to a gene; V was cut back by 7 bases and J by 8 bases. The length of the CDR3 is 15 residues. The CDR3 protein is CASGQGDGKGEKLFF. The CDR3 DNA reads TGCGCCAGCGGACAGGGGGATGGGAAGGGGGAAAAACTGTTTTTT.

J is TRBJ2-3 and V is TRBV19, with TRBD2 matching 8 bases. This CDR3 is built from 16 residues. J was trimmed by 6 bases and V by 5 bases; bases with no gene match: 13. In germline, CDR1 is LNHDA, CDR2 SQIVND (reference sequence). DNA of the CDR3: TGTGCCAGTAGTCCCCTAGCGGGTTGGGCCGCGGATACGCAGTATTTT. This encodes CASSPLAGWAADTQYF. Complete variable domain (other parts from reference TRBV19 and TRBJ2-3): DGGITQSPKYLFRKEGQNVTLSCEQNLNHDAMYWYRQDPGQGLRLIYYSQIVNDFQKGDIAEGYSVSREKKESFPLTVTSAQKNPTAFYLCASSPLAGWAADTQYFGPGTRLTVL.

The chain couples TRBV10-1 to TRBJ1-1; no definite D call. The CDR3 contains 13 residues. Germline values: CDR1 WNHNN, CDR2 SYGVQD (reference sequence). V was shortened by 9 bases and J by 1 base, with 12 bases between the two germline ends. CDR3 in amino acids: CASSPRGNTEAFF. CDR3 DNA sequence: TGCGCCAGTTCCCCTCGGGGGAACACTGAAGCTTTCTTT.

The chain recombines TRBV27 with TRBJ1-1; D may be TRBD1 (5 bases). Trimming stripped 6 bases from V and 5 bases from J, with 13 bases between. The germline V gene has CDR1 MNHEY and CDR2 SMNVEV (reference sequence). There are 13 residues in the CDR3. The DNA for the CDR3 is TGTGCCAGCAGGCGGGCGGGGGGGACTGAAGCTTTCTTT. It encodes CASRRAGGTEAFF.

This rearrangement joins TRBV5-1 to TRBJ1-2; D is possibly TRBD1 (5 bases). The CDR3 covers 13 residues. Germline V lookup: CDR1 SGHRS, CDR2 YFSETQ. Trimming removed 2 bases at V and 4 bases at J, with 9 bases between. CDR3 in DNA: TGCGCCAGCAGCTTAGACAGTATCTATGGCTACACCTTC. The encoded protein is CASSLDSIYGYTF.

The genes are TRBV7-2 and TRBJ2-5, with TRBD1 identical over 9 bases. Per the germline V gene, CDR1 is SGHTA and CDR2 is FQGNSA. This CDR3 has 16 amino acids. V gave up 3 bases and J gave up 0 bases; unmatched junction bases: 5. The CDR3 DNA reads TGTGCCAGCAGCTTGGGGACAGGGCAGTACCAAGAGACCCAGTACTTC. Translating it yields CASSLGTGQYQETQYF.

The CDR3 region is CASSRGLAGSQEQYF. The CDR3 coding sequence is TGTGCCAGCAGTAGAGGACTAGCGGGATCGCAAGAGCAGTACTTC. The rearrangement links TRBV4-2 to TRBJ2-7, with 12 bases lining up with TRBD2. The CDR3 loop spans 15 amino acids. The junction had 10 bases not matched to a gene; V was cut back by 6 bases and J by 7 bases. Germline assignment: CDR1 LGHNA and CDR2 YNFKEQ.

This chain links TRBV4-3 with TRBJ2-1; the D gene is possibly TRBD1 (7 bases). This CDR3 contains 16 residues. Trimming removed 0 bases from V and 9 bases from J, with 18 bases in between. In germline, CDR1 is LGHNA, CDR2 YSLEER. In nucleotides, the CDR3 is TGCGCCAGCAGCCAAGAACCCAGGGGGGTACGGGGTGAGCAGTTCTTC. As protein: CASSQEPRGVRGEQFF.

This chain joins TRBV9 and TRBJ2-3; 7 nucleotides match TRBD1. The CDR3 is 16 residues long. Germline CDR1 and CDR2: SGDLS and YYNGEE. J was trimmed by 0 bases and V by 0 bases; bases with no gene match: 4. The CDR3 reads CASSVDARGSTDTQYF. In nucleotides, the CDR3 is TGTGCCAGCAGCGTAGACGCCAGGGGGAGCACAGATACGCAGTATTTT.

The chain carries TRBV2 and TRBJ2-7, with D perhaps TRBD2 (5 bases). Germline-derived CDR1 and CDR2 are SNHLY and FYNNEI. V gave up 7 bases and J gave up 5 bases, with 12 bases separating them. CDR3 length equals 12 residues. The CDR3, as DNA: TGTGCCAGCACCGGGGATGTCAACGAGCAGTACTTC. It translates to CASTGDVNEQYF.

This rearrangement joins TRBV7-9 to TRBJ2-7; 9 bases map to TRBD1. CDR3 length equals 12 residues. In germline, CDR1 is SEHNR, CDR2 FQNEAQ (reference sequence). J lost 7 bases, V lost 6 bases, and 4 bases had no gene match. The CDR3 region has the DNA TGTGCCAGCAGTTACAGGGGGCTTGAGCAGTACTTC. It specifies CASSYRGLEQYF.

V gene TRBV19 combines with J gene TRBJ2-5; unclear D gene. Deletions cut 5 bases from V and 7 bases from J, with 11 bases between. Germline V CDR1 and CDR2: LNHDA, SQIVND (reference sequence). This CDR3 comprises 12 residues. CDR3 nucleotides: TGTGCCAGTAGTGACCGTGGTGGGACCCAGTACTTC. Amino acid sequence: CASSDRGGTQYF.

V gene TRBV28 combines with J gene TRBJ2-7, with D maybe TRBD2 (6 bases). Trimming stripped 3 bases from V and 0 bases from J, with 12 bases between. The CDR3 loop spans 15 amino acids. In germline, CDR1 is MDHEN, CDR2 SYDVKM. In DNA, the CDR3 is TGTGCCAGCAGTTTTCGGGACTGGAGCTCCTACGAGCAGTACTTC. This codes for CASSFRDWSSYEQYF.

This clone was recorded once. The gene calls are TRBV19 and TRBJ2-3, with D perhaps TRBD2 (6 bases). V lost 6 bases to trimming and J lost 1 base, with 17 bases between them. The CDR3 has 16 residues. Germline V CDR1 and CDR2: LNHDA, SQIVND (reference sequence). The CDR3 DNA sequence: TGTGCCAGTAGGCAACCCGGGGAGCGGGGCACAGATACGCAGTATTTT. Translating gives CASRQPGERGTDTQYF. The whole variable domain, remainder taken from reference TRBV19 and TRBJ2-3, is DGGITQSPKYLFRKEGQNVTLSCEQNLNHDAMYWYRQDPGQGLRLIYYSQIVNDFQKGDIAEGYSVSREKKESFPLTVTSAQKNPTAFYLCASRQPGERGTDTQYFGPGTRLTVL.

This sequence joins TRBV11-2 and TRBJ2-2, with 9 bases identical to TRBD2. Trimming took 5 bases from V and 6 from J; bases not matched to a gene: 7. The CDR3 totals 15 residues. CDR1 and CDR2 from the germline V gene are SGHAT and FQNNGV. CDR3 region: CASSRNAGGPGELFF. For the CDR3, the DNA is TGTGCCAGCAGCCGCAACGCGGGAGGGCCCGGGGAGCTGTTTTTT.

The V call is TRBV5-6, the J call TRBJ1-4, with D uncertain. Germline loops: CDR1 SGHDT, CDR2 YYEEEE. Deletions cut 4 bases from V and 7 bases from J, with 26 bases between. The CDR3 consists of 18 residues. CDR3 in DNA: TGTGCCAGCAGCCGTTCCCTTTCATCGGTACCGGGCGGTGAAAAACTGTTTTTT. Its protein product is CASSRSLSSVPGGEKLFF.

The rearrangement uses TRBV7-8 and TRBJ2-7; 7 bases agree with TRBD2. Germline CDR1 is SGHVS and CDR2 is FQNEAQ. This CDR3 region has 13 residues. V shed 2 bases and J 3 bases; nucleotides not matched to a gene: 1. CDR3 protein: CASSLPGGYEQYF. In nucleotides, the CDR3 is TGTGCCAGCAGCTTACCGGGGGGCTACGAGCAGTACTTC.

J is TRBJ1-1 and V is TRBV27; no reliable D call. The V end lost 1 base, the J end lost 0 bases, and 15 bases lay between the germline ends. CDR3 size: 17 residues. The germline gives CDR1 MNHEY, CDR2 SMNVEV (reference sequence). The CDR3 DNA sequence: TGTGCCAGCAGTTTATTTGGACGGGGAGGGATGAACACTGAAGCTTTCTTT. It yields the protein CASSLFGRGGMNTEAFF.

The chain employs TRBV19 and TRBJ2-3, with a tentative D call TRBD2 (5 bases). The germline V and J ends were trimmed by 11 bases and 0 bases, with 12 bases remaining between them. This CDR3 region has 13 residues. Germline CDR1 and CDR2: LNHDA and SQIVND (reference sequence). Written as DNA, the CDR3 is TGTGCCTCCTCACCGGGGAGCACAGATACGCAGTATTTT. Its protein is CASSPGSTDTQYF.

This chain uses TRBV6-6 with TRBJ2-1; D may be TRBD1 (6 bases). V was cut by 2 bases and J by 5 bases, with 7 bases left in between. Germline V CDR1 and CDR2: MNHNY, SVGAGI (reference sequence). The CDR3 is 13 residues long. CDR3 DNA: TGTGCCAGCAGTTACGACAGGAACAATGAGCAGTTCTTC. This codes for CASSYDRNNEQFF.

Turning to this clone: This sample also contains other DNA sequences that code for the same CDR3. V gene TRBV18 combines with J gene TRBJ1-2; unclear D gene. This CDR3 has 13 amino acids. The germline V gene has CDR1 KGHSH and CDR2 LQKENI. V lost 0 bases, J lost 8 bases, and 10 bases lay in between. This chain's CDR3 is CASSPPSLGGYTF. CDR3 nucleotide sequence: TGTGCCAGCTCACCACCTTCCCTGGGGGGCTACACCTTC. Filled out from reference TRBV18 and TRBJ1-2, the complete variable domain reads NAGVMQNPRHLVRRRGQEARLRCSPMKGHSHVYWYRQLPEEGLKFMVYLQKENIIDESGMPKERFSAEFPKEGPSILRIQQVVRGDSAAYFCASSPPSLGGYTFGSGTRLTVV.

CDR3 in DNA: TGTGCCAGCAGCGTAGATCCAGGGACAAATTCCTACGAGCAGTACTTC. As protein: CASSVDPGTNSYEQYF. V and J are TRBV9 and TRBJ2-7, with D perhaps matching TRBD1 (6 bases). This CDR3 region has 16 residues. Per the germline V gene, CDR1 is SGDLS and CDR2 is YYNGEE. The germline V and J ends were trimmed by 0 bases and 1 base, with 14 bases remaining between them.